Each of the 7 T cell receptor beta chains below was sequenced from the same sample in a study of OX40 agonist ivuxolimab in advanced cancers. Method: immunoSEQ multiplex PCR; TCRdb's copy keeps in-frame clones and lacks some. The sample includes about 100,000 clones, 75% to 95% seen only once; the top ten take roughly 0.53%. The specimen was CD4+ or CD8+ T cells sorted from blood, collected in a trial of the OX40 agonist ivuxolimab. The receptors were gathered from an adult with an advanced solid tumor such as melanoma, head and neck, liver or kidney cancer.

J is TRBJ1-1 and V is TRBV7-9; TRBD1 might be the D (5 bases). Germline-derived CDR1 and CDR2 are SEHNR and FQNEAQ (reference sequence). V was trimmed by 5 bases and J by 1 base, leaving 26 bases between them. This CDR3 is 19 amino acids long. As DNA, the CDR3 is TGTGCCAGCAGCCCGAAGGTAGTGTTTGGGACGGCGGAGAACACTGAAGCTTTCTTT. Protein product: CASSPKVVFGTAENTEAFF.

The chain has TRBV5-1 and TRBJ2-4; D unclear. V was pared by 0 bases and J by 0 bases, with 10 bases between. The CDR3 consists of 16 residues. Germline-derived CDR1 and CDR2 are SGHRS and YFSETQ. CDR3 nucleotide sequence: TGCGCCAGCAGCTTGGGGACGTCTCTAGCCAAAAACATTCAGTACTTC. This gives the protein CASSLGTSLAKNIQYF.

This clone was detected once. V is TRBV28 and J is TRBJ1-5; D is unclear. Germline loops: CDR1 MDHEN, CDR2 SYDVKM. V gave up 3 bases and J gave up 0 bases, with 15 bases separating them. This CDR3 is 17 amino acids long. Written as DNA, the CDR3 is TGTGCCAGCAGTTTGGCTAGAACGGTCTATAGCAATCAGCCCCAGCATTTT. It codes for CASSLARTVYSNQPQHF.

J is TRBJ1-1 and V is TRBV28; 7 nucleotides line up with TRBD1. CDR1 and CDR2 from the germline V gene are MDHEN and SYDVKM. The V segment lost 2 bases and the J segment 8 bases; nucleotides outside the gene matches: 5. The CDR3 spans 13 residues. CDR3 nucleotides: TGTGCCAGCAGTTTAGCGACAGGGTTGGAAGCTTTCTTT. It is translated as CASSLATGLEAFF.

The chain is built from TRBV7-2 and TRBJ2-7; D gene ambiguous. The CDR3 is 14 amino acids. Germline values: CDR1 SGHTA, CDR2 FQGNSA. Trimming removed 1 base from V and 2 bases from J, with 9 bases in between. Here the CDR3 DNA reads TGTGCCAGCAGCTTAGAGTCTCTCGCCTACGAGCAGTACTTC. Protein: CASSLESLAYEQYF.

The chain carries TRBV28 and TRBJ1-2; 7 bases fit TRBD1. There are 13 residues in the CDR3. In germline, CDR1 is MDHEN, CDR2 SYDVKM. Trimming cost V 5 bases and J 5 bases; bases outside gene matches: 5. In nucleotides, the CDR3 is TGTGCCAGCAGTCGACCACAGGGGTATGGCTACACCTTC. Translated: CASSRPQGYGYTF.

V is TRBV4-2 and J is TRBJ2-5; D is undetermined. From germline, CDR1 is LGHNA and CDR2 YNFKEQ. The V end was cut by 1 base, the J end by 3 bases, with 12 bases between. The CDR3 covers 15 residues. The CDR3 spells CASSQVQSWEETQYF. In nucleotides, the CDR3 is TGTGCCAGCAGCCAAGTTCAGTCTTGGGAAGAGACCCAGTACTTC.